The TCR beta chain described here comes from a study of shared clonotypes between healthy human individuals. Turning to the study itself: For every donor, three CD4 naive, three CD4 memory, two CD8 naive and one CD8 memory plates were used. Study-level findings and limits: Despite large depth, rarefaction showed incomplete sorted-subset sequencing.

Sequenced by immunoSEQ multiplex PCR; TCRdb stores in-frame clones only, minus some. The sample contains some 2.1 million clones, about 93% of which appear only once. Comments on this clone: Its antigen is undetermined.

The naive CD8 subset, CD45RO-negative cells positively selected for CCR7, excluded terminally differentiated effector memory CD45RA+ cells. Donors included only healthy HIV-negative adults lacking recent acute infections or vaccinations. The germline V gene encodes CDR1 LNHDA and CDR2 SQIVND (reference sequence). The CDR3 is 15 amino acids. V shed 7 bases and J shed 7 bases, with 17 bases lying between them. The TCR sequence derives from a man aged 18 to 30 in good health. Some clones in this sample may be carry-over from other donors' samples. The sequenced sample consisted of naive CD8+ T cells from PBMCs. V and J are TRBV19 and TRBJ2-6; D perhaps matches TRBD2 (5 bases). For the CDR3, the DNA is TGTGCCAGTACCTCCGTCTCGACGGGAGCCAACGTCCTGACTTTC. Translated, it gives CASTSVSTGANVLTF.